Below are 26 T cell receptor beta chains sequenced from a single sample in a study of blood T cell repertoires in COVID-19. The method was immunoSEQ multiplex PCR; TCRdb's version includes in-frame clones alone and lacks a portion of them. The profile shows 95,000 to 150,000 clones, approximately 74% of them singletons. Specimen: peripheral blood. These receptors were collected from a man older than 75 with COVID-19, enrolled during active disease.

This chain links TRBV5-4 with TRBJ1-2; 11 bases are a match to TRBD1. CDR1 is SGHNT and CDR2 is YYREEE in the germline V gene (reference sequence). The CDR3 length is 16 residues. The J segment lost 8 bases and the V segment lost 5 bases, leaving 14 bases of the junction unmatched. CDR3 nucleotides: TGTGCCAGCAGTTACCGGACAGGGGGCCCATGGCAGGGCTACACCTTC. It is translated as CASSYRTGGPWQGYTF.

The CDR3 DNA reads TGTGCCAGCAGTACCGGGACTACTTACAATGAGCAGTTCTTC. This codes for CASSTGTTYNEQFF. The chain is built from TRBV6-5 and TRBJ2-1, with TRBD2 matching over 7 bases. The germline CDR1 and CDR2 sequences are MNHEY and SVGAGI. The length of the CDR3 is 14 residues. Unmatched junction bases numbered 5, after V lost 5 bases and J lost 4 bases.

V is TRBV28 and J is TRBJ1-2; perhaps TRBD1 as D (5 bases). The germline V and J ends were trimmed by 7 bases and 7 bases, with 16 bases remaining between them. The CDR3 totals 13 residues. Germline CDR1 reads MDHEN; CDR2 reads SYDVKM. CDR3: CASIKGGTVGYTF. The CDR3 bases are TGTGCCAGCATCAAAGGAGGGACGGTTGGCTACACCTTC.

This rearrangement joins TRBV5-6 to TRBJ1-2; D not certain. V was cut by 1 base and J by 4 bases, with 17 bases left in between. Germline V gene lookup returns CDR1 SGHDT and CDR2 YYEEEE. The CDR3 runs 16 residues. The CDR3 loop reads CASSLSAGKGLYGYTF. The CDR3 DNA reads TGTGCCAGCAGCTTGAGTGCAGGAAAAGGACTCTATGGCTACACCTTC.

The chain couples TRBV28 to TRBJ2-3, with 8 bases fitting TRBD2. The CDR3 runs 15 residues. V lost 3 bases to trimming and J lost 0 bases; unmatched junction nucleotides: 2. Looked up from germline, CDR1 is MDHEN and CDR2 is SYDVKM. The CDR3 sequence: CASSFRLASTDTQYF. The CDR3 coding sequence is TGTGCCAGCAGTTTTCGACTAGCGAGCACAGATACGCAGTATTTT.

This clone has only a few counts. The V gene is TRBV4-1, the J gene TRBJ1-2; 8 positions agree with TRBD1. J lost 5 bases, V lost 4 bases, and 12 bases had no gene match. This CDR3 spans 16 amino acids. Germline lookup yields CDR1 MGHRA and CDR2 YSYEKL. The CDR3 protein is CASSPEGTGGPYGYTF. CDR3 in DNA: TGCGCCAGCAGCCCGGAGGGGACAGGAGGACCTTATGGCTACACCTTC.

The J gene is TRBJ1-3, the V gene TRBV28; D remains unclear. Germline-derived CDR1 and CDR2 are MDHEN and SYDVKM. CDR3 length: 14 residues. V lost 8 bases to trimming and J lost 4 bases, with 15 bases between them. CDR3 amino acids: CASEMISGGNTIYF. DNA of the CDR3: TGTGCCAGCGAGATGATTTCGGGAGGAAACACCATATATTTT.

This clone appeared a few times. The genes are TRBV11-3 and TRBJ1-4; 12 nucleotides align to TRBD1. Trimming removed 5 bases from V and 3 bases from J; junction bases left unmatched: 13. Germline V gene lookup returns CDR1 SGHNT and CDR2 YENEEA. The CDR3 runs 19 residues. DNA for the CDR3: TGTGCCAGCAGCATCTCCCGGGACAGGGGGCGCGGGTCTAATGAAAAACTGTTTTTT. Its translation: CASSISRDRGRGSNEKLFF.

This CDR3 is CASSLVAGGSTDTQYF. The CDR3 nucleotides are TGCGCCAGCAGCTTGGTGGCGGGAGGTAGCACAGATACGCAGTATTTT. V gene TRBV5-1 combines with J gene TRBJ2-3, with 8 bases aligning to TRBD2. Germline V gene lookup returns CDR1 SGHRS and CDR2 YFSETQ. The CDR3 consists of 16 residues. Trimming at V came to 0 bases and at J to 0 bases, leaving 3 bases not matched to a gene.

This clone was seen just once. The chain links TRBV7-2 to TRBJ1-5; D gene uncertain. The germline V gene has CDR1 SGHTA and CDR2 FQGNSA. The CDR3 extends over 12 amino acids. The V end lost 3 bases, the J end lost 7 bases, and 7 bases lay between the germline ends. CDR3 sequence: CASSFNGQPQHF. The CDR3 DNA follows: TGTGCCAGCAGCTTTAACGGGCAGCCCCAGCATTTT.

This clone has only one observation. This sequence joins TRBV28 and TRBJ2-5, with a weak D call TRBD2 (6 bases). From germline, CDR1 is MDHEN and CDR2 SYDVKM. V was trimmed by 10 bases and J by 5 bases, leaving 17 bases between them. The CDR3 runs 13 residues. Here the CDR3 DNA reads TGTGCCACCGTCTCGGGGGTATTGGAGACCCAGTACTTC. Its protein is CATVSGVLETQYF.

The chain is built from TRBV4-3 and TRBJ2-2; D is perhaps TRBD1 (5 bases). This CDR3 comprises 14 residues. In germline, CDR1 is LGHNA, CDR2 YSLEER. V lost 3 bases to trimming and J lost 4 bases, with 9 bases between them. CDR3 amino acids: CASSHGHTTGELFF. The DNA for the CDR3 is TGCGCCAGCAGCCACGGACATACCACCGGGGAGCTGTTTTTT.

This clone was recorded once. This rearrangement joins TRBV5-6 to TRBJ2-7; D not resolved. Looked up from germline, CDR1 is SGHDT and CDR2 is YYEEEE. V was cut by 0 bases and J by 2 bases, with 3 bases left in between. This CDR3 region has 12 residues. The CDR3 nucleotides are TGTGCCAGCAGCTTGGCTGCCTACGAGCAGTACTTC. The encoded protein is CASSLAAYEQYF.

The chain couples TRBV6-5 to TRBJ1-4, with D hard to call. V dropped 4 bases and J dropped 3 bases, with 12 bases sitting between them. This CDR3 has 15 amino acids. Germline loops: CDR1 MNHEY, CDR2 SVGAGI. This CDR3 reads CASSSGVRANEKLFF. CDR3 sequence (DNA): TGTGCCAGCAGTTCCGGGGTGCGGGCTAATGAAAAACTGTTTTTT.

The rearrangement uses TRBV29-1 and TRBJ2-5; D possibly corresponds to TRBD1 (5 bases). This CDR3 is 11 amino acids long. V dropped 6 bases and J dropped 5 bases, with 10 bases sitting between them. Looked up from germline, CDR1 is SQVTM and CDR2 is ANQGSEA. The CDR3 coding sequence is TGCAGCGTCGGACATACGGAGACCCAGTACTTC. Amino acid sequence: CSVGHTETQYF.

The V and J genes are TRBV4-3 and TRBJ2-3, with a possible D match to TRBD1 (5 bases). CDR3 length: 17 amino acids. Germline loops: CDR1 LGHNA, CDR2 YSLEER. Deletions cut 3 bases from V and 1 base from J, with 17 bases between. In DNA, the CDR3 is TGCGCCAGCAGCCAGGCGACAGTAGGGCTCGGCACAGATACGCAGTATTTT. This sequence encodes CASSQATVGLGTDTQYF.

There are a few counts of this clone. J is TRBJ2-7 and V is TRBV29-1; 7 positions match TRBD2. V lost 3 bases to trimming and J lost 0 bases; unmatched junction nucleotides: 5. This CDR3 has 14 residues. Per the germline V gene, CDR1 is SQVTM and CDR2 is ANQGSEA. The CDR3 DNA sequence: TGCAGCGTTGAGGTGACTAGCTCCTCCTACGAGCAGTACTTC. Amino acid sequence: CSVEVTSSSYEQYF.

V gene TRBV3-1 (or the pseudogene TRBV3-2) combines with J gene TRBJ2-5; TRBD2 agrees at 8 bases. With V trimmed by 1 base and J by 5 bases, 6 bases remained unmatched. The CDR3 is 15 residues long. Germline CDR1 reads LGHDT; CDR2 reads YNNKEL (reference sequence). The CDR3 region has the DNA TGTGCCAGCAGCCAAGGCACGGGAGGGCCGGAGACCCAGTACTTC. Its protein is CASSQGTGGPETQYF.

V gene TRBV5-1 combines with J gene TRBJ2-1; D is possibly TRBD2 (6 bases). Germline V CDR1 and CDR2: SGHRS, YFSETQ. V dropped 6 bases and J dropped 2 bases, with 15 bases sitting between them. The CDR3 is made up of 15 amino acids. CDR3 sequence (DNA): TGCGCCAGCACCTTAAACGGAGGGACCTACAATGAGCAGTTCTTC. The encoded protein is CASTLNGGTYNEQFF.

The J gene is TRBJ2-3, the V gene TRBV19, with D maybe TRBD2 (6 bases). The germline CDR1 and CDR2 sequences are LNHDA and SQIVND (reference sequence). Trimming removed 1 base at V and 4 bases at J, with 15 bases between. There are 16 residues in the CDR3. CDR3 sequence: CASSIGRVPGADTQYF. As DNA, the CDR3 is TGTGCCAGTAGTATAGGCCGGGTTCCGGGGGCAGATACGCAGTATTTT. The full variable domain, completed using reference TRBV19 and TRBJ2-3, is DGGITQSPKYLFRKEGQNVTLSCEQNLNHDAMYWYRQDPGQGLRLIYYSQIVNDFQKGDIAEGYSVSREKKESFPLTVTSAQKNPTAFYLCASSIGRVPGADTQYFGPGTRLTVL.

This clone was observed a few times. The gene calls are TRBV4-1 and TRBJ1-5; 8 bases align to TRBD1. The CDR3 has 16 amino acids. Losses at the gene ends were 4 bases for V and 2 bases for J; bases not matched to a gene: 7. Germline CDR1 and CDR2: MGHRA and YSYEKL. CDR3 in DNA: TGCGCCAGCAGCCTGGACAGGGTCTACGGCAATCAGCCCCAGCATTTT. Translated: CASSLDRVYGNQPQHF.

The chain couples TRBV10-2 to TRBJ1-1; D gene unclear. The germline V and J ends were trimmed by 6 bases and 2 bases, with 10 bases remaining between them. Germline loops: CDR1 WSHSY, CDR2 SAAADI. The CDR3 extends over 13 amino acids. In nucleotides, the CDR3 is TGCGCCAGCAGCCGGGAGGCTAACACTGAAGCTTTCTTT. Protein sequence: CASSREANTEAFF.

There are a few counts of this clone. The chain's CDR3 is CASSFAGRGQPQHF. CDR3 nucleotide sequence: TGTGCCAGCAGCTTTGCGGGAAGGGGCCAGCCCCAGCATTTT. The chain recombines TRBV7-2 with TRBJ1-5; D perhaps matches TRBD1 (5 bases). Germline CDR1 is SGHTA and CDR2 is FQGNSA. This CDR3 is 14 amino acids long. The germline V and J ends were trimmed by 3 bases and 7 bases, with 13 bases remaining between them.

This clone was counted a few times. The genes are TRBV5-1 and TRBJ2-2; 15 bases align to TRBD2. Trimming removed 4 bases from V and 6 bases from J; junction bases left unmatched: 4. Germline-derived CDR1 and CDR2 are SGHRS and YFSETQ. This CDR3 spans 16 amino acids. As DNA, the CDR3 is TGCGCCAGCAGCCCGGGACTAGCGGGAGGAGCCGGGGAGCTGTTTTTT. Translated, it gives CASSPGLAGGAGELFF.

The gene calls are TRBV6-5 and TRBJ2-2; TRBD2 matches 8 bases. The germline CDR1 and CDR2 sequences are MNHEY and SVGAGI. The junction had 5 bases not matched to a gene; V was cut back by 8 bases and J by 6 bases. This CDR3 is built from 13 residues. CDR3 amino acids: CASGGTSAGELFF. Written as DNA, the CDR3 is TGTGCCAGCGGAGGGACTAGTGCCGGGGAGCTGTTTTTT.

J is TRBJ2-1 and V is TRBV18; D may be TRBD2 (5 bases). Germline lookup yields CDR1 KGHSH and CDR2 LQKENI. Trimming pared 0 bases from V and 7 bases from J, leaving 16 bases between. This CDR3 has 16 residues. The CDR3 nucleotides are TGTGCCAGCTCACCACCGAGTACGCGGGTAAAGAATGAGCAGTTCTTC. This gives the protein CASSPPSTRVKNEQFF.